Each of the 26 T cell receptor beta chains below was sequenced from the same sample in a study of patients and donors after allogeneic stem cell transplantation (dated by TCRdb to 2020 to 2021). Receptor amplification or capture employed RT-PCR. Sequenced on a NextSeq 550. TCRdb applied fastp at Q25 and MiXCR to the public reads, then kept only in-frame beta chains. Under each unique CDR3 protein, matching rows form one entry showing the most common genes and DNA. The sample records about 6,500 distinct CDR3 sequences, 12% of which are singletons. The top ten hold 53% of the sample. Material: blood, either unsorted or a sorted T cell fraction (not recorded which). These receptors all stem from a human donor who was either an allogeneic HSCT recipient or a stem cell or donor lymphocyte infusion donor (not recorded which). It is not recorded whose cells these are; they may come from a transplant donor.

V is TRBV28 and J is TRBJ1-4, with D maybe TRBD1 (5 bases). Looked up from germline, CDR1 is MDHEN and CDR2 is SYDVKM. V dropped 6 bases and J dropped 3 bases, with 14 bases sitting between them. This CDR3 has 15 residues. The CDR3: CASRPDSQPNEKLFF. In DNA form, the CDR3 reads TGTGCCAGCAGGCCTGACAGCCAGCCTAATGAAAAACTGTTTTTT.

This clonotype was seen only a few times. V is TRBV3-1 and J is TRBJ1-1; 7 nucleotides agree with TRBD1. The CDR3 is 14 amino acids. The J segment lost 0 bases and the V segment lost 8 bases, leaving 6 bases of the junction unmatched. Germline V lookup: CDR1 LGHDT, CDR2 YNNKEL (reference sequence). The CDR3: CASANRGMNTEAFF. The CDR3 nucleotides are TGTGCCAGCGCGAACAGGGGCATGAACACTGAAGCTTTCTTT.

By share of the sample, this clonotype is medium-sized. The chain is built from TRBV7-2 and TRBJ1-6, with 8 bases identical to TRBD1. V trimming: 1 base; J trimming: 9 bases; junction bases outside the gene matches: 5. Germline V gene lookup returns CDR1 SGHTA and CDR2 FQGNSA. The CDR3 has 15 amino acids. In DNA, the CDR3 is TGTGCCAGCAGCTTAGTCGGACAGGGCTCTTCACCCCTCCACTTT. Its translation: CASSLVGQGSSPLHF. Based on the CDR3 plus reference TRBV7-2 and TRBJ1-6, the full variable domain is GAGVSQSPSNKVTEKGKDVELRCDPISGHTALYWYRQSLGQGLEFLIYFQGNSAPDKSGLPSDRFSAERTGGSVSTLTIQRTQQEDSAVYLCASSLVGQGSSPLHFGNGTRLTVT.

Only a few counts were recorded for this clonotype. J is TRBJ2-1 and V is TRBV27; 13 bases align to TRBD2. The CDR3 consists of 19 residues. The V segment lost 0 bases and the J segment 1 base; nucleotides outside the gene matches: 6. Germline CDR1 is MNHEY and CDR2 is SMNVEV (reference sequence). CDR3 in DNA: TGTGCCAGCAGTTTATCCGGACTAGCGGGAGTTGGATCCTACAATGAGCAGTTCTTC. This translates into CASSLSGLAGVGSYNEQFF.

This clonotype turned up a few times. This chain's CDR3 is CASSPRGQGQGEQYV. The CDR3 DNA sequence: TGTGCCAGCTCACCACGGGGACAGGGGCAAGGCGAGCAGTACGTC. The chain is built from TRBV18 and TRBJ2-7, with 10 bases lining up with TRBD1. Germline CDR1 is KGHSH and CDR2 is LQKENI. The CDR3 is 15 residues long. V lost 1 base and J lost 6; bases outside the gene matches: 6.

The V call is TRBV6-5, the J call TRBJ2-2, with 7 bases lining up with TRBD2. The germline V gene has CDR1 MNHEY and CDR2 SVGAGI. The CDR3 sequence is 14 residues long. V shed 5 bases and J 6 bases; nucleotides not matched to a gene: 6. CDR3 region: CASSPGGFAGELFF. For the CDR3, the DNA is TGTGCCAGCAGTCCGGGGGGTTTCGCCGGGGAGCTGTTTTTT.

This clonotype appeared a few times. This chain connects TRBV24-1 to TRBJ1-1; the D gene is possibly TRBD1 (6 bases). The V gene's germline CDR1 is KGHDR and CDR2 SFDVKD. The CDR3 extends over 12 amino acids. Deletions cut 7 bases from V and 3 bases from J, with 8 bases between. This CDR3 reads CATRGGHTEAFF. CDR3 in DNA: TGTGCCACCAGGGGGGGGCACACTGAAGCTTTCTTT.

Relative to its sample, this clonotype is medium-sized. The gene calls are TRBV5-1 and TRBJ1-3, with 7 nucleotides matching TRBD1. Germline V gene data show CDR1 as SGHRS and CDR2 as YFSETQ. The CDR3 covers 18 residues. The trim removed 1 base at V and 0 bases at J, leaving 10 bases unmatched. The CDR3 protein is CASSLSPGQSFSGNTIYF. The DNA of the CDR3 is TGCGCCAGCAGCTTGTCTCCGGGACAGTCCTTCTCTGGAAACACCATATATTTT.

This clonotype was observed at least ten times. The chain employs TRBV14 and TRBJ1-2; D not certain. Deletions cut 4 bases from V and 4 bases from J, with 10 bases between. Germline CDR1 reads SGHDN; CDR2 reads FVKESK. The CDR3 extends over 13 amino acids. The CDR3 nucleotides read TGTGCCAGCAGCCCAAGGTACTTCTATGGCTACACCTTC. The encoded protein is CASSPRYFYGYTF.

This clonotype was counted ten times or more. The V gene is TRBV7-2, the J gene TRBJ1-2; D remains ambiguous. This CDR3 spans 14 amino acids. CDR1 and CDR2 (germline): SGHTA, FQGNSA. Trimming pared 5 bases from V and 7 bases from J, leaving 17 bases between. Here the CDR3 reads CASSPRRMAGGYTF. The CDR3 coding sequence is TGTGCCAGCAGCCCCAGGCGTATGGCGGGTGGCTACACCTTC.

This clonotype was found many times. V gene TRBV3-2 combines with J gene TRBJ2-3; the table's D call of TRBD1 was not tested on the DNA. TRBV3-2 is described as a pseudogene. The CDR3 runs to 16 residues. The CDR3 DNA sequence: TGTGCCAGCAGCCCCCGGGACAGGGGAATCACAGATACGCAGTATTTT. It codes for CASSPRDRGITDTQYF.

The table lists this clonotype with a few counts. This rearrangement joins TRBV19 to TRBJ2-1; 9 bases line up with TRBD1. Germline V gives CDR1 LNHDA, CDR2 SQIVND (reference sequence). The CDR3 covers 16 residues. Trimming took 3 bases from V and 0 from J; bases not matched to a gene: 3. The CDR3 bases are TGTGCCAGTAGTATTACAGGGGGCACCTCCTACAATGAGCAGTTCTTC. Amino acid sequence: CASSITGGTSYNEQFF.

This rearrangement joins TRBV7-9 to TRBJ1-2, with D maybe TRBD1 (6 bases). Germline CDR1 is SEHNR and CDR2 is FQNEAQ (reference sequence). Trimming stripped 1 base from V and 7 bases from J, with 19 bases between. The CDR3 covers 16 residues. In DNA, the CDR3 is TGTGCCAGCAGCTTAGGACCGGGACACCGTGTACGTGGCTACACCTTC. This sequence encodes CASSLGPGHRVRGYTF.

The chain links TRBV4-2 to TRBJ2-7; 14 bases are shared with TRBD2. The length of the CDR3 is 17 residues. Per the germline V gene, CDR1 is LGHNA and CDR2 is YNFKEQ. Trimming cost V 0 bases and J 3 bases; bases outside gene matches: 4. The CDR3 is CASSQDLGTSGSYEQYF. CDR3 sequence (DNA): TGTGCCAGCAGCCAAGATTTAGGGACTAGCGGGAGCTACGAGCAGTACTTC.

This clonotype was detected many times. Here the CDR3 DNA reads TGTGCCATCAGTGAGAGCACGTACTATGGCTACACCTTC. It specifies CAISESTYYGYTF. This rearrangement joins TRBV10-3 to TRBJ1-2; D remains unclear. Germline V gives CDR1 ENHRY, CDR2 SYGVKD. V lost 2 bases, J lost 3 bases, and 7 bases lay in between. The CDR3 contains 13 residues.

This clonotype showed up many times. CDR3 amino acids: CASSPIGHDTDTQYF. The CDR3 nucleotides read TGTGCCAGCAGCCCGATAGGGCACGACACAGATACGCAGTATTTT. The J gene is TRBJ2-3, the V gene TRBV7-2; D gene ambiguous. This CDR3 has 15 residues. The V end was cut by 5 bases, the J end by 2 bases, with 14 bases between. Germline loops: CDR1 SGHTA, CDR2 FQGNSA. Complete variable domain (other parts from reference TRBV7-2 and TRBJ2-3): GAGVSQSPSNKVTEKGKDVELRCDPISGHTALYWYRQSLGQGLEFLIYFQGNSAPDKSGLPSDRFSAERTGGSVSTLTIQRTQQEDSAVYLCASSPIGHDTDTQYFGPGTRLTVL.

The rearrangement uses TRBV3-1 and TRBJ2-1; 15 bases agree with TRBD2. Germline loops: CDR1 LGHDT, CDR2 YNNKEL (reference sequence). Trimming cost V 6 bases and J 0 bases; bases outside gene matches: 3. This CDR3 has 17 amino acids. The CDR3 loop reads CASRGLAGGISYNEQFF. CDR3 sequence (DNA): TGTGCCAGCAGGGGACTAGCGGGGGGAATCTCCTACAATGAGCAGTTCTTC.

This clonotype was recorded at least ten times. The rearrangement links TRBV11-3 to TRBJ1-1; D not resolved. Germline assignment: CDR1 SGHNT and CDR2 YENEEA. V lost 2 bases and J 6 bases, leaving 4 bases between the germline ends. The CDR3 is 11 amino acids. CDR3 sequence reads: CASSLWAEAFF. The DNA for the CDR3 is TGTGCCAGCAGCTTATGGGCTGAAGCTTTCTTT.

This chain uses TRBV5-4 with TRBJ2-3, with 8 nucleotides matching TRBD2. Trimming cost V 5 bases and J 3 bases; bases outside gene matches: 11. Per the germline V gene, CDR1 is SGHNT and CDR2 is YYREEE (reference sequence). The CDR3 spans 16 residues. CDR3 bases: TGTGCCAGCAGTCTGGGTGCCGGGGGGGGAACAGATACGCAGTATTTT. Translating it yields CASSLGAGGGTDTQYF.

The rearrangement links TRBV24-1 to TRBJ1-2, with a possible D match to TRBD1 (6 bases). There are 14 residues in the CDR3. V was cut by 4 bases and J by 1 base, with 9 bases left in between. Per germline, CDR1 KGHDR and CDR2 SFDVKD. This chain's CDR3 is CATSETGRNYGYTF. Written as DNA, the CDR3 is TGTGCCACCAGTGAAACAGGGCGTAACTATGGCTACACCTTC.

This clonotype has a handful of counts. The chain links TRBV20-1 to TRBJ1-3; D possibly corresponds to TRBD1 (5 bases). The CDR3 covers 16 residues. CDR1 and CDR2 (germline): DFQATT, SNEGSKA (reference sequence). The ends were cut back, 0 bases at V and 1 base at J, with 13 bases in the middle. The CDR3 DNA sequence: TGCAGTGCTAGAGACCGCAGGGAATCGTCTGGAAACACCATATATTTT. Protein: CSARDRRESSGNTIYF.

There are many counts of this clonotype. The chain joins TRBV7-2 to TRBJ1-1, with a possible D match to TRBD1 (5 bases). Germline loops: CDR1 SGHTA, CDR2 FQGNSA. V lost 1 base and J 6 bases, leaving 9 bases between the germline ends. The CDR3 is 13 residues long. The CDR3 loop reads CASSLERQSEAFF. The CDR3 nucleotides are TGTGCCAGCAGCTTAGAGAGACAGTCTGAAGCTTTCTTT.

At least ten counts were recorded for this clonotype. This CDR3 is CASSLGDRRGEKLFF. CDR3 sequence (DNA): TGTGCCAGCAGCTTAGGTGACAGGCGGGGTGAAAAACTGTTTTTT. V gene TRBV7-2 combines with J gene TRBJ1-4, with a weak D call TRBD1 (6 bases). V was pared by 1 base and J by 7 bases, with 13 bases between. The CDR3 covers 15 residues. CDR1 SGHTA and CDR2 FQGNSA come from the germline V gene.

This clonotype has a count of ten or more. The rearrangement uses TRBV29-1 and TRBJ2-6; TRBD1 matches 7 bases. The CDR3 totals 13 residues. Per the germline V gene, CDR1 is SQVTM and CDR2 is ANQGSEA. The V and J ends lost 7 bases and 2 bases, in that order; junction bases with no gene match: 2. The DNA of the CDR3 is TGCAGCGCCCAGGGGGCTGGGGCCAACGTCCTGACTTTC. This codes for CSAQGAGANVLTF.

This clonotype has a count of ten or more. CDR3 loop: CASSISTVQPQHF. CDR3 coding DNA: TGTGCCAGTAGTATTAGCACAGTTCAGCCCCAGCATTTT. The chain uses TRBV19 and TRBJ1-5; D is ambiguous. The V gene's germline CDR1 is LNHDA and CDR2 SQIVND (reference sequence). There are 13 residues in the CDR3. The ends were cut back, 3 bases at V and 6 bases at J, with 9 bases in the middle.

Within the sample, this clonotype is medium-sized. The genes are TRBV7-9 and TRBJ1-1; D possibly corresponds to TRBD1 (5 bases). This CDR3 has 15 amino acids. V lost 3 bases, J lost 1 base, and 12 bases lay in between. Germline values: CDR1 SEHNR, CDR2 FQNEAQ (reference sequence). Here the CDR3 reads CASSFMVGENTEAFF. CDR3 in DNA: TGTGCCAGCAGCTTCATGGTAGGGGAGAACACTGAAGCTTTCTTT.